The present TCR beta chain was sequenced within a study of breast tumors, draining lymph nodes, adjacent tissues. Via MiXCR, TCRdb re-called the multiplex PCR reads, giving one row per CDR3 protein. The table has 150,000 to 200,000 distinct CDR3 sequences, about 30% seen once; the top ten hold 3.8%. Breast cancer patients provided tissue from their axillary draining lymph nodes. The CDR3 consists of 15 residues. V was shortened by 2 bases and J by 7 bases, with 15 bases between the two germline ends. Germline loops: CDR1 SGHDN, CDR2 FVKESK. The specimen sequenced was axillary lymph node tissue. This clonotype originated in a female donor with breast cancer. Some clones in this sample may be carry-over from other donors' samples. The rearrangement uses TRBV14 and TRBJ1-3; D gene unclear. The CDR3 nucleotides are TGTGCCAGCAGCCAACCTGGACTAGCGGTGAACACCATATATTTT. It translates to CASSQPGLAVNTIYF.